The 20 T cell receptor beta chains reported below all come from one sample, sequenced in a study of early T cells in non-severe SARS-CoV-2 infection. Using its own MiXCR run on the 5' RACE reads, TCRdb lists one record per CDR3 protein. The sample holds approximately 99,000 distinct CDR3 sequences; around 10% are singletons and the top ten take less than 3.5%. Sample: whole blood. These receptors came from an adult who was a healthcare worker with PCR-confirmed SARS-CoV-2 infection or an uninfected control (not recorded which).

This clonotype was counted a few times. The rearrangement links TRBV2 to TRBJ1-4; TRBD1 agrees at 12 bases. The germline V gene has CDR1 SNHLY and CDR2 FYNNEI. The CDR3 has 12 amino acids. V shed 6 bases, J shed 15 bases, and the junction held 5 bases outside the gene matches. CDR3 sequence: CASRAGTGGLFF. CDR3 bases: TGTGCCAGCAGGGCCGGGACAGGGGGCTTGTTTTTT.

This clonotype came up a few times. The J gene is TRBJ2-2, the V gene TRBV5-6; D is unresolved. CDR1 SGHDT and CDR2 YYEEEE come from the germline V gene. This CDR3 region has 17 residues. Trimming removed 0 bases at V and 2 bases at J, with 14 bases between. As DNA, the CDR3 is TGTGCCAGCAGCTTGGGGGAAATAAGGCTAAACACCGGGGAGCTGTTTTTT. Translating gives CASSLGEIRLNTGELFF.

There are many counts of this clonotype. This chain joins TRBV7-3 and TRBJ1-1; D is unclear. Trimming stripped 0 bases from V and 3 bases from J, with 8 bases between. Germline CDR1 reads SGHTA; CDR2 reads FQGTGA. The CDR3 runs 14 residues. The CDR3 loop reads CASSLTGRDTEAFF. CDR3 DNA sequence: TGTGCCAGCAGCTTAACGGGTAGGGACACTGAAGCTTTCTTT. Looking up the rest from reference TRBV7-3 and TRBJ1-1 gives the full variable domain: GAGVSQTPSNKVTEKGKYVELRCDPISGHTALYWYRQSLGQGPEFLIYFQGTGAADDSGLPNDRFFAVRPEGSVSTLKIQRTERGDSAVYLCASSLTGRDTEAFFGQGTRLTVV.

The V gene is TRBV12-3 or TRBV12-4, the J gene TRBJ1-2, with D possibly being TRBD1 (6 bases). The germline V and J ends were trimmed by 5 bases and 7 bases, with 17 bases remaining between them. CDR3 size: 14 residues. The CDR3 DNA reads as TGTGCCAGCAGTCCTACAGGGAGTCCCATTGGCTACACCTTC. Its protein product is CASSPTGSPIGYTF.

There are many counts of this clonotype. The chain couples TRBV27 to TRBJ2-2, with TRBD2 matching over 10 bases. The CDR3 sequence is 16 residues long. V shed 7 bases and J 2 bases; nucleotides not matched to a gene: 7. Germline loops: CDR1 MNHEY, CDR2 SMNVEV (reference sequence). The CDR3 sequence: CASKEGLAINTGELFF. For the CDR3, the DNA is TGTGCCAGCAAGGAGGGACTAGCGATCAACACCGGGGAGCTGTTTTTT.

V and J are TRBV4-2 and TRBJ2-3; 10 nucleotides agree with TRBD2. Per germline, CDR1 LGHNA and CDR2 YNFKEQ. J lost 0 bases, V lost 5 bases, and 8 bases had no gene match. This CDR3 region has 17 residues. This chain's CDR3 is CASSFLTSGLSTDTQYF. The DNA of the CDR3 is TGTGCCAGCAGCTTTTTGACTAGCGGGCTGAGCACAGATACGCAGTATTTT.

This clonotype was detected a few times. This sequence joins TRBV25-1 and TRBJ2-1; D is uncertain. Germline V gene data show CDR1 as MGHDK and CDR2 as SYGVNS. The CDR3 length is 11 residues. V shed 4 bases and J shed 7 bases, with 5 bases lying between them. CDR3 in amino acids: CASSAMNEQFF. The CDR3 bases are TGTGCCAGCAGTGCTATGAATGAGCAGTTCTTC.

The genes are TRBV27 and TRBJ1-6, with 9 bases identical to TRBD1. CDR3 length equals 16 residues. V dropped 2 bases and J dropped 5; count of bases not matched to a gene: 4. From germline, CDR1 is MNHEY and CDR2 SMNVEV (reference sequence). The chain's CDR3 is CASSLRRTGDNSPLHF. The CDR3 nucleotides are TGTGCCAGCAGTTTAAGGCGGACAGGGGATAATTCACCCCTCCACTTT.

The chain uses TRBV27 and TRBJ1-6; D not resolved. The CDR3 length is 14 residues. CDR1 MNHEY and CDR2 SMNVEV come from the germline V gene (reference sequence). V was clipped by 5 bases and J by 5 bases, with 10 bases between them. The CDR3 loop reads CASSLTADNSPLHF. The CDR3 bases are TGTGCCAGCAGTCTGACTGCAGATAATTCACCCCTCCACTTT.

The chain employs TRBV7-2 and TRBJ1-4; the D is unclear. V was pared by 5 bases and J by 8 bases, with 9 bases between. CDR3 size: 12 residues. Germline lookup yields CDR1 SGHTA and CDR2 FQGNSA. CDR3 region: CASSPTQEKLFF. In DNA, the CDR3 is TGTGCCAGCAGCCCGACGCAGGAAAAACTGTTTTTT.

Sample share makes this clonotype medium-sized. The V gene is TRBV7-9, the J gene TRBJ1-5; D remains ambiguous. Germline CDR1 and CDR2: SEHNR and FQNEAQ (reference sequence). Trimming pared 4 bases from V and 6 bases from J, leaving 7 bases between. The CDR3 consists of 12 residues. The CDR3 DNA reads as TGTGCCAGCAGCTCCGGAAGTCAGCCCCAGCATTTT. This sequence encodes CASSSGSQPQHF. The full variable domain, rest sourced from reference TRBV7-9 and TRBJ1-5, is DTGVSQNPRHKITKRGQNVTFRCDPISEHNRLYWYRQTLGQGPEFLTYFQNEAQLEKSRLLSDRFSAERPKGSFSTLEIQRTEQGDSAMYLCASSSGSQPQHFGDGTRLSIL.

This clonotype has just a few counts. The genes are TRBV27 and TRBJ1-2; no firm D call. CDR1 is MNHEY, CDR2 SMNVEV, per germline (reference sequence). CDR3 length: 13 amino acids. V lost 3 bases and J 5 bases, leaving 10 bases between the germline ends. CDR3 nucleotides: TGTGCCAGCAGTTTCACACCCTTATATGGCTACACCTTC. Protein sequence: CASSFTPLYGYTF.

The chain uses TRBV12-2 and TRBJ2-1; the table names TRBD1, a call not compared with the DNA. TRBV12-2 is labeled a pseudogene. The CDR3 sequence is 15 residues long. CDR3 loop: CASRLMGHRYNEQFF. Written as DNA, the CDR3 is TGTGCAAGTCGCTTAATGGGACATCGCTACAATGAGCAGTTCTTC.

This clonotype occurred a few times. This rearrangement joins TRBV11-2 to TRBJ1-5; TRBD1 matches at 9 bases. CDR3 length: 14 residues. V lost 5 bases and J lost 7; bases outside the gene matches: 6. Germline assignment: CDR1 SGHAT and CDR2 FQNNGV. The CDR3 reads CASSPRQGGQPQHF. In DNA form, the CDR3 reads TGTGCCAGCAGCCCCCGACAGGGGGGACAGCCCCAGCATTTT.

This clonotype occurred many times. The CDR3 spells CASSLEQGFTEAFF. DNA for the CDR3: TGTGCCAGCAGCTTGGAACAGGGATTCACTGAAGCTTTCTTT. The chain links TRBV5-4 to TRBJ1-1, with a tentative D call TRBD1 (6 bases). Deletions cut 0 bases from V and 4 bases from J, with 10 bases between. This CDR3 spans 14 amino acids. CDR1 and CDR2 (germline): SGHNT, YYREEE (reference sequence).

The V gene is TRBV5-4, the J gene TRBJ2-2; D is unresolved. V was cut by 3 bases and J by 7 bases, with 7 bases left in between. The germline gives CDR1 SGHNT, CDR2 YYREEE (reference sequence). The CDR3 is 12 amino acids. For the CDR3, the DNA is TGTGCCAGCAGCTATGCTGGCGGGGAGCTGTTTTTT. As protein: CASSYAGGELFF.

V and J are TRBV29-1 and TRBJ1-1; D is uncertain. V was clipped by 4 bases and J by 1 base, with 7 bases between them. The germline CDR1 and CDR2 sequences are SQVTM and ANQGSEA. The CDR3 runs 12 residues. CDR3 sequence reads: CSVARENTEAFF. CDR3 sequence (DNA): TGCAGCGTTGCTCGTGAGAACACTGAAGCTTTCTTT. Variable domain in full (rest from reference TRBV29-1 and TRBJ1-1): SAVISQKPSRDICQRGTSLTIQCQVDSQVTMMFWYRQQPGQSLTLIATANQGSEATYESGFVIDKFPISRPNLTFSTLTVSNMSPEDSSIYLCSVARENTEAFFGQGTRLTVV.

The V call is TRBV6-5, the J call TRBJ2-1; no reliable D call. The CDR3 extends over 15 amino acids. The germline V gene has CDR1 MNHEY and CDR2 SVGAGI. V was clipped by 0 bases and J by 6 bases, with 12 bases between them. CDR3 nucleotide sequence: TGTGCCAGCAGTTACTCAAAGACTCCAGTCAATGAGCAGTTCTTC. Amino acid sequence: CASSYSKTPVNEQFF.

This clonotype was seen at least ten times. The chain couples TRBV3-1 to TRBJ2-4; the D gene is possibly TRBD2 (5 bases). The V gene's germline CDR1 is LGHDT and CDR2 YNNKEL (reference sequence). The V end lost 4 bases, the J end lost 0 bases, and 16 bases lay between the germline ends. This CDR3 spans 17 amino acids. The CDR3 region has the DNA TGTGCCAGCAGCCCTCGTGGACTGACACTAGCCAAAAACATTCAGTACTTC. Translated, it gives CASSPRGLTLAKNIQYF. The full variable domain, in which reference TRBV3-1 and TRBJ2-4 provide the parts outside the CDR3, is DTAVSQTPKYLVTQMGNDKSIKCEQNLGHDTMYWYKQDSKKFLKIMFSYNNKELIINETVPNRFSPKSPDKAHLNLHINSLELGDSAVYFCASSPRGLTLAKNIQYFGAGTRLSVL.

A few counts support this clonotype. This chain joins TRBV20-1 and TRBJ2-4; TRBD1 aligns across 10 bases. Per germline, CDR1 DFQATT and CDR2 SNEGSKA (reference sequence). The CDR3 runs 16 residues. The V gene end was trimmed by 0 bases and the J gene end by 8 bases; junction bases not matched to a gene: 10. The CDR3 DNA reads TGCAGTGCTAGAGACCCCGGGACAGGGGAGTGGGACATTCAGTACTTC. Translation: CSARDPGTGEWDIQYF.